The clone carrying this T cell receptor beta chain was seen a single time. As yet, its antigen is unknown. These data belong to a study of siplizumab effects on memory and regulatory T cells. Study observations and caveats: Mappable CD4+ clones that were alloreactive averaged about 63% Treg-derived with siplizumab versus approximately 25% in controls. Suppressive capability of dividing Tregs from siplizumab cultures went unverified. An assignable phenotype, naive or memory, was missing from roughly 76-95% of proliferating CD4+ or CD8+ clones.

Data came from immunoSEQ multiplex PCR; TCRdb stores just in-frame clones and leaves some out. The sample records about 91,000 clones, around 97% being singletons. Germline-derived CDR1 and CDR2 are KGHSH and LQKENI. The V segment lost 8 bases and the J segment 9 bases; nucleotides outside the gene matches: 15. The CDR3 loop spans 15 amino acids. The source of this sequence is a human donor in good health. The material sequenced was naive CD4+ T cells sorted from blood. The chain recombines TRBV18 with TRBJ2-1; 8 bases map to TRBD1. The CDR3 DNA follows: TGTGCCAGCGCGGCTGCGACAGGGGTCGCGGGTGAGCAGTTCTTC. Translation: CASAAATGVAGEQFF.